Below are 8 T cell receptor beta chains sequenced from a single sample in a study of technical replicates of blood from a handful of donors. Assay: immunoSEQ multiplex PCR; the TCRdb copy retains only in-frame clones and omits some. The table has over 45,000 clones, roughly 90% seen once. Specimen: PBMCs. These receptor sequences come from a human donor in good health. Some clones in this sample may be carry-over from other donors' samples.

The J gene is TRBJ1-3, the V gene TRBV5-4; no definite D call. CDR1 SGHNT and CDR2 YYREEE come from the germline V gene (reference sequence). This CDR3 is built from 15 residues. Trimming took off 4 bases at V and 0 bases at J, with 11 bases between the two ends. This CDR3 reads CASSRSLSSGNTIYF. CDR3 bases: TGTGCCAGCAGCCGGAGTCTTAGCTCTGGAAACACCATATATTTT.

The V and J genes are TRBV5-1 and TRBJ2-5; the match to TRBD1 covers 7 bases. Germline CDR1 SGHRS, CDR2 YFSETQ. This CDR3 is built from 14 residues. J gave up 5 bases and V 0 bases, and 4 bases lay outside the gene matches. The CDR3 here is CASSLEQGKETQYF. The CDR3 bases are TGCGCCAGCAGCTTGGAACAGGGGAAGGAGACCCAGTACTTC.

V and J are TRBV29-1 and TRBJ2-1; 8 bases line up with TRBD1. This CDR3 has 15 amino acids. CDR1 and CDR2 (germline): SQVTM, ANQGSEA. The V and J ends lost 6 bases and 2 bases, in that order; junction bases with no gene match: 9. The chain's CDR3 is CSVATGGRAYNEQFF. The CDR3 DNA follows: TGCAGCGTAGCCACAGGGGGTAGGGCCTACAATGAGCAGTTCTTC.

This chain uses TRBV7-2 with TRBJ2-2, with TRBD1 as a possible D gene (6 bases). V lost 4 bases and J 5 bases, leaving 8 bases between the germline ends. CDR3 size: 13 residues. Germline V CDR1 and CDR2: SGHTA, FQGNSA. The CDR3: CASSSTGTGELFF. For the CDR3, the DNA is TGTGCCAGCAGCTCCACAGGGACCGGGGAGCTGTTTTTT.

This rearrangement joins TRBV7-8 to TRBJ2-7; D perhaps matches TRBD2 (5 bases). This CDR3 is 14 amino acids long. Germline assignment: CDR1 SGHVS and CDR2 FQNEAQ. The ends were cut back, 4 bases at V and 5 bases at J, with 15 bases in the middle. The chain's CDR3 is CASSSRLSRNEQYF. In nucleotides, the CDR3 is TGTGCCAGCAGCTCGAGACTATCTCGGAACGAGCAGTACTTC.

V gene TRBV19 combines with J gene TRBJ1-3; D gene uncertain. The CDR3 has 15 residues. Looked up from germline, CDR1 is LNHDA and CDR2 is SQIVND (reference sequence). Between the trimmed V and J ends, which lost 3 bases and 0 bases, there was a span of 9 bases. The CDR3 region has the DNA TGTGCCAGTAGTATCGGCGGGTTCTCTGGAAACACCATATATTTT. Its protein product is CASSIGGFSGNTIYF.

The chain combines TRBV29-1 with TRBJ1-2; 7 positions agree with TRBD1. With 6 bases clipped from V and 2 bases from J, the junction kept 6 bases outside the gene matches. The CDR3 sequence is 13 residues long. CDR1 is SQVTM and CDR2 is ANQGSEA in the germline V gene. The CDR3 loop is CSVGTDPNYGYTF. In DNA form, the CDR3 reads TGCAGCGTCGGGACAGATCCGAACTATGGCTACACCTTC.

V is TRBV11-2 and J is TRBJ1-6; the D is unclear. Trimming shortened V by 0 bases and J by 9 bases, and 9 bases separated the two germline ends. CDR3 length equals 14 residues. Looked up from germline, CDR1 is SGHAT and CDR2 is FQNNGV. The chain's CDR3 is CASSLDRAGSPLHF. CDR3 nucleotide sequence: TGTGCCAGCAGCTTAGACCGAGCTGGTTCACCCCTCCACTTT.